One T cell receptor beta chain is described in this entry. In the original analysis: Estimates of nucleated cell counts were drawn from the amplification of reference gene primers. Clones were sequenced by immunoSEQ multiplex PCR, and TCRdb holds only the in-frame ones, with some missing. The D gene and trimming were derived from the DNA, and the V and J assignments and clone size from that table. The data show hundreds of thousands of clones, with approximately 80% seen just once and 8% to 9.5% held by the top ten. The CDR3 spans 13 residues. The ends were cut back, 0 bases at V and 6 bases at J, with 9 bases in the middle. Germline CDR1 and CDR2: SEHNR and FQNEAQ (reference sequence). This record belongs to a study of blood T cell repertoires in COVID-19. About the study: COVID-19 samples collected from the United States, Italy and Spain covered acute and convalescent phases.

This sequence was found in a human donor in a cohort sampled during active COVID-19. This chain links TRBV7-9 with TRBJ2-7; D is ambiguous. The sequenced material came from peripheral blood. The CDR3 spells CASSLATGVEQYF. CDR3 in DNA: TGTGCCAGCAGCTTAGCAACCGGAGTCGAGCAGTACTTC.